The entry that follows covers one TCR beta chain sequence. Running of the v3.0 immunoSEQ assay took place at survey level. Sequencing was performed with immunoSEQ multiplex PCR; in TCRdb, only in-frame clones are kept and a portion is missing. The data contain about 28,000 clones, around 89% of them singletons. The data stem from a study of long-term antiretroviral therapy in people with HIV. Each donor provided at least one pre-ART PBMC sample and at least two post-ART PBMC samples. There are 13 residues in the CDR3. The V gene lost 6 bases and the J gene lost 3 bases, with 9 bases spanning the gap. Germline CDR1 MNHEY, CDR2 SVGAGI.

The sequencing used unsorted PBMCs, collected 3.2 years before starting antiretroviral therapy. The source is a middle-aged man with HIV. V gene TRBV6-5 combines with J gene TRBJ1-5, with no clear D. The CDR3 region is CASSPSFNQPQHF. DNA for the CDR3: TGTGCCAGCAGCCCCAGCTTCAATCAGCCCCAGCATTTT.